This TCR beta chain derives from a study of beta chain features in type 1 diabetes listed by TCRdb under 2018. A note on the overall study: No differences in mean age, gender distribution, total cell number or subset yield were found between patients and healthy donors. In the study, TCRB repertoires of sorted circulating CD4+ T cell subsets from recently diagnosed type 1 diabetes patients were compared with those of matched healthy donors. Regulatory and stem cell-like memory subsets were isolated from only 8 patients and roughly eight healthy donors, whereas naive and central memory subsets came from all 28 donors. A total of 85 million to 140 million sorted cells were examined across all samples, and a strong correlation was observed between cell number per subset and RNA yield.

The High Capacity cDNA Reverse Transcription Kit was used to reverse transcribe all of the isolated RNA, meaning that expressed TCRB transcripts were what got sequenced. Deep immunoSEQ sequencing was applied to naive, central memory and regulatory T cell samples, giving an average of approximately 3.8 million total reads per sample. After sorted cells were lysed in RLT buffer, RNA was extracted with DNase-treated RNeasy Micro or Mini kits, with the choice depending on cell number. To prevent cross-contamination, every cell subset was processed on its own, while patient and healthy donor samples were processed together. The immunoSEQ multiplex PCR was used to amplify TCRB sequences from cDNA, generating 87-bp fragments that spanned the CDR3 region. Sequencing of the amplicons was done on the Illumina HiSeq platform. The paper's processing steps were these. Synthetic template baselines were used to correct PCR bias computationally, reads within Hamming distance 2 were collapsed, and singletons that could not be merged were discarded. Reads were aligned against IMGT so that V, D and J genes, CDR3 length and insertions or deletions at six rearrangement sites could be assigned. Within each subset, clonotype counts were normalized to the number of sorted cells before true diversity and Gini coefficients were calculated with the tcR R package. The overlap coefficient, calculated on TCRB nucleotide sequences, was used to measure repertoire sharing. Out-of-frame TCRB sequences from naive cells were analyzed to stand in for the pre-selection repertoire. TCRdb obtained this table from immuneACCESS and retained in-frame rearrangements with V and J assigned. These tables miss some clones; where compared with another copy, unresolved V genes account for less than half of the shortfall, and the remainder is unexplained. V, J and clone size are taken as reported in that table, and D and trimming were inferred from the DNA itself. The sample table lists about 240,000 clones, 11% to 15% of them with a count of one. Approximately 0.021% of the sample is held by the ten biggest clonotypes.

The paper as a whole reports these results and caveats: Because small numbers of individuals were included in the HLA sub-analyses, any influence of HLA type on TCRB rearrangement was left unresolved. In all four CD4+ subsets, TCRB CDR3 length was moderately but significantly shorter in type 1 diabetes patients. Patients with type 1 diabetes made fewer insertions and deleted more nucleotides at VDJ recombination sites, implying thymic rearrangement abnormalities. Shorter templates might have been favored by PCR, but patient and control samples were amplified and corrected together, so both groups would have been affected equally by any skew. Naive, central memory and regulatory TCRB repertoires appeared to be more similar among patients than among healthy donors. Because cDNA was sequenced instead of genomic DNA, activated cells with high expression could be over-represented, although the groups did not differ in activation or CD3 levels.

V is pared back by 1 base and J by 3 bases, with 13 bases lying between the germline termini. Looking up the germline V gene yields CDR1 SGHVS and CDR2 FNYEAQ. From its cysteine to its phenylalanine, the CDR3 spans 15 amino acids. Just the 45-base CDR3 DNA is kept, in frame starting at base 1. Turning to this clone: The antigen it binds to is not known. No quality values exist for individual bases; no much larger clone is one base distant.

A single peripheral blood draw of around 0.11 L on average was collected from each donor into heparinised tubes. A BD FACSAria II was used to sort naive, central memory, regulatory and stem cell-like memory CD4+ T cells with a panel that included CD45RO, CCR7, CD25, CD127, CD95 and CD27. Purity was above 95% for every sorted population. PBMCs were separated immediately by Lymphoprep density gradient centrifugation and were stained directly, without being cultured. So that batch effects would be minimized, each experiment stained and sorted samples in pairs, pairing one healthy donor with one patient.

This clonotype was sampled from a man younger than 45 with type 1 diabetes. The V and J genes are TRBV7-6 and TRBJ2-7; the D gene is perhaps TRBD1, on 5 matching bases. Sequenced: naive CD4+ T cells from blood. The cell subset or site label of this sample denotes: true naive CD4+ T cells. The CDR3 region: CASSLVPGMGYEQYF. Read as DNA, the sequence is TGTGCCAGCAGCTTAGTCCCAGGGATGGGCTACGAGCAGTACTTC.